Shown below are 15 T cell receptor beta chains from a single sample sequenced in a study of blood T cell repertoires in COVID-19. The data were produced by immunoSEQ multiplex PCR, yet TCRdb's version contains in-frame clones alone and is incomplete. The sample shows roughly 230,000 clones, roughly nine tenths of them seen only once. Sequenced sample: peripheral blood. The receptors were sampled from a woman in her thirties or forties who had recovered from COVID-19.

There are a few counts of this clone. The V gene is TRBV6-5, the J gene TRBJ1-6; TRBD1 might be the D (6 bases). This CDR3 is built from 13 residues. Deletions cut 5 bases from V and 9 bases from J, with 11 bases between. Germline CDR1 is MNHEY and CDR2 is SVGAGI. The CDR3 DNA is TGTGCCAGCAGTACCCTCAGGGGTTCACCCCTCCACTTT. Its protein product is CASSTLRGSPLHF.

V usage is TRBV19 and J usage is TRBJ1-2; D is unresolved. The CDR3 contains 16 residues. Germline lookup yields CDR1 LNHDA and CDR2 SQIVND (reference sequence). Trimming took 0 bases from V and 2 from J, leaving 13 bases between them. The chain's CDR3 is CASSIDPRTINYGYTF. As DNA, the CDR3 is TGTGCCAGTAGTATAGATCCTAGGACTATCAACTATGGCTACACCTTC.

A word on this clone: Other DNA sequences in the sample encode the same CDR3. The gene calls are TRBV6-5 and TRBJ1-1, with D tentatively TRBD1 (6 bases). CDR1 MNHEY and CDR2 SVGAGI come from the germline V gene. The CDR3 is made up of 13 amino acids. The germline V and J ends were trimmed by 0 bases and 5 bases, with 7 bases remaining between them. The CDR3 region is CASSYSRGTEAFF. The DNA of the CDR3 is TGTGCCAGCAGTTACTCTAGGGGGACTGAAGCTTTCTTT.

This clone came up once. The rearrangement links TRBV7-8 to TRBJ2-7; possibly TRBD2 for D (6 bases). V was trimmed by 5 bases and J by 7 bases, leaving 12 bases between them. Germline CDR1 reads SGHVS; CDR2 reads FQNEAQ. The CDR3 covers 12 residues. The CDR3 spells CASSHTRGEQYV. DNA of the CDR3: TGTGCCAGCAGCCATACGCGGGGAGAGCAGTACGTC.

The chain couples TRBV2 to TRBJ2-2; D not certain. The CDR3 sequence is 14 residues long. Trimming left V 2 bases short and J 3 bases short, with 7 bases between. The germline V gene has CDR1 SNHLY and CDR2 FYNNEI. CDR3 residues: CASSEFEDTGELFF. CDR3 in DNA: TGTGCCAGCAGTGAATTTGAGGACACCGGGGAGCTGTTTTTT.

The chain combines TRBV6-5 with TRBJ1-2; D gene unclear. The CDR3 runs to 13 residues. The V gene lost 9 bases and the J gene lost 5 bases, with 16 bases spanning the gap. Germline V CDR1 and CDR2: MNHEY, SVGAGI. CDR3 sequence: CARREGGIYGYTF. The DNA of the CDR3 is TGTGCCAGGAGGGAGGGTGGGATTTATGGCTACACCTTC.

The chain links TRBV11-3 to TRBJ2-3; TRBD1 matches 10 bases. V dropped 1 base and J dropped 2; count of bases not matched to a gene: 3. Germline V gene lookup returns CDR1 SGHNT and CDR2 YENEEA. The CDR3 is 16 residues long. Here the CDR3 reads CASSLGGTGATDTQYF. DNA for the CDR3: TGTGCCAGCAGCTTAGGTGGGACAGGGGCCACAGATACGCAGTATTTT.

The chain recombines TRBV5-1 with TRBJ2-5; TRBD1 matches at 11 bases. This CDR3 spans 14 amino acids. In germline, CDR1 is SGHRS, CDR2 YFSETQ. J lost 5 bases, V lost 4 bases, and 4 bases had no gene match. The CDR3 sequence is CASSGDRGIETQYF. The CDR3 DNA is TGCGCCAGCAGCGGGGACAGGGGGATCGAGACCCAGTACTTC.

The chain links TRBV21-1 to TRBJ1-4. TRBV21-1 is given as a pseudogene. The CDR3 runs to 13 residues. CDR3 bases: TGTGCGTTGAGTAGGGAGTTAATTGAAAAACTGTTTTTT. Translation gives CALSRELIEKLFF.

The chain joins TRBV5-4 to TRBJ2-3; TRBD2 matches at 12 bases. The germline gives CDR1 SGHNT, CDR2 YYREEE (reference sequence). J lost 5 bases, V lost 4 bases, and 8 bases had no gene match. The CDR3 totals 16 residues. CDR3 in amino acids: CASSGLLAGGRDTQYF. The CDR3 nucleotides read TGTGCCAGCAGCGGGTTGCTAGCGGGGGGGCGAGATACGCAGTATTTT.

The chain uses TRBV9 and TRBJ2-2; a possible D gene is TRBD2 (6 bases). Germline V gene data show CDR1 as SGDLS and CDR2 as YYNGEE. The CDR3 consists of 14 residues. V was cut by 3 bases and J by 4 bases, with 10 bases left in between. CDR3 residues: CASSAGLGTGELFF. The CDR3 region has the DNA TGTGCCAGCAGCGCGGGACTTGGCACCGGGGAGCTGTTTTTT.

Only one count was recorded for this clone. This rearrangement joins TRBV19 to TRBJ1-1; TRBD1 agrees at 8 bases. The CDR3 contains 13 residues. Trimming at V came to 5 bases and at J to 7 bases, leaving 6 bases not matched to a gene. Germline CDR1 reads LNHDA; CDR2 reads SQIVND (reference sequence). The CDR3 spells CASSRTGSGEAFF. CDR3 bases: TGTGCCAGTAGTCGGACAGGGAGCGGTGAAGCTTTCTTT. Filled out from reference TRBV19 and TRBJ1-1, the complete variable domain reads DGGITQSPKYLFRKEGQNVTLSCEQNLNHDAMYWYRQDPGQGLRLIYYSQIVNDFQKGDIAEGYSVSREKKESFPLTVTSAQKNPTAFYLCASSRTGSGEAFFGQGTRLTVV.

This chain joins TRBV18 and TRBJ2-5; 7 nucleotides align to TRBD1. Germline V CDR1 and CDR2: KGHSH, LQKENI. J was trimmed by 0 bases and V by 4 bases; bases with no gene match: 2. CDR3 size: 14 residues. The CDR3 DNA follows: TGTGCCAGCTCACTCGGGACAGACCAAGAGACCCAGTACTTC. It specifies CASSLGTDQETQYF.

V is TRBV11-2 and J is TRBJ1-6; tentatively, D is TRBD1 (5 bases). Germline lookup yields CDR1 SGHAT and CDR2 FQNNGV. This CDR3 contains 16 residues. The V and J ends lost 5 bases and 7 bases respectively, with 18 bases between them. As DNA, the CDR3 is TGTGCCAGCAGCGCGCGGGACCGCGGACAAAATTCACCCCTCCACTTT. It encodes CASSARDRGQNSPLHF.

The chain carries TRBV7-9 and TRBJ1-4; weak D call: TRBD1 (6 bases). The V and J ends lost 2 bases and 2 bases respectively, with 12 bases between them. Germline V lookup: CDR1 SEHNR, CDR2 FQNEAQ (reference sequence). CDR3 length: 16 residues. This chain's CDR3 is CASSLSQGGTNEKLFF. In nucleotides, the CDR3 is TGTGCCAGCAGCTTATCACAGGGTGGGACTAATGAAAAACTGTTTTTT.